This TCR beta chain is drawn from a study of blood T cells in healthy people across ages. It was with a sample-barcoded 5' primer and a J-beta primer mix that a second PCR of about 6 to 12 cycles was run. Each cDNA molecule received a tag from a template-switch adaptor that had 12 random nucleotides. TCRdb independently ran MiXCR on the 5' RACE reads; one entry per CDR3 protein. The repertoire includes hundreds of thousands of distinct CDR3 sequences, more than 25% of them detected once, and roughly 17% sits in the top ten. Looked up from germline, CDR1 is LGHNA and CDR2 is YNFKEQ. The CDR3 extends over 15 amino acids. Trimming took 0 bases from V and 5 from J; bases not matched to a gene: 4.

Sequences were obtained from blood. The sequence derives from an elderly woman in good health. V gene TRBV4-2 combines with J gene TRBJ2-5; TRBD2 agrees at 9 bases. CDR3 amino acids: CASSQDIAGAETQYF. CDR3 DNA sequence: TGTGCCAGCAGCCAAGACATAGCGGGAGCGGAGACCCAGTACTTC.